These 8 T cell receptor beta chains share one sample of origin, sequenced in a study of blood T cell repertoires in COVID-19. TCRdb keeps only in-frame clones here, not all; method: immunoSEQ multiplex PCR. The sample comprises some 180,000 clones, about 86% of which are singletons, and about 22% rests with the top ten. Sequences were obtained from PBMCs or T cells enriched from blood (not recorded which). The receptors here all came from a woman aged 40 to 49 in a cohort exposed to, infected with or recovered from COVID-19 (not recorded which).

The rearrangement links TRBV5-6 to TRBJ1-1; TRBD1 matches 7 bases. Per germline, CDR1 SGHDT and CDR2 YYEEEE. The CDR3 has 14 residues. J gave up 3 bases and V 4 bases, and 6 bases lay outside the gene matches. The CDR3 sequence is CASSRTGVDTEAFF. The CDR3 coding sequence is TGTGCCAGCAGCCGCACAGGGGTAGACACTGAAGCTTTCTTT. The whole variable domain, filled in from reference TRBV5-6 and TRBJ1-1, reads DAGVTQSPTHLIKTRGQQVTLRCSPKSGHDTVSWYQQALGQGPQFIFQYYEEEERQRGNFPDRFSGHQFPNYSSELNVNALLLGDSALYLCASSRTGVDTEAFFGQGTRLTVV.

The chain carries TRBV4-3 and TRBJ2-2; D is perhaps TRBD1 (6 bases). Between the trimmed V and J ends, which lost 1 base and 5 bases, there was a span of 17 bases. The CDR3 is made up of 17 amino acids. Germline assignment: CDR1 LGHNA and CDR2 YSLEER. As DNA, the CDR3 is TGCGCCAGCAGCCAAGCAGTGTGGTCAGGGGTAACCGGGGAGCTGTTTTTT. This codes for CASSQAVWSGVTGELFF.

The V and J genes are TRBV5-6 and TRBJ1-1, with D possibly being TRBD1 (5 bases). V was clipped by 5 bases and J by 3 bases, with 11 bases between them. Germline values: CDR1 SGHDT, CDR2 YYEEEE. The CDR3 loop spans 13 amino acids. CDR3 residues: CASRPKGYTEAFF. For the CDR3, the DNA is TGTGCCAGCAGGCCTAAGGGGTACACTGAAGCTTTCTTT. Supplemented by reference TRBV5-6 and TRBJ1-1, the full variable domain reads DAGVTQSPTHLIKTRGQQVTLRCSPKSGHDTVSWYQQALGQGPQFIFQYYEEEERQRGNFPDRFSGHQFPNYSSELNVNALLLGDSALYLCASRPKGYTEAFFGQGTRLTVV.

This chain links TRBV9 with TRBJ2-3; perhaps TRBD2 as D (7 bases). This CDR3 spans 24 amino acids. V lost 1 base and J lost 3, with 39 bases in between. Per the germline V gene, CDR1 is SGDLS and CDR2 is YYNGEE. The CDR3, as DNA: TGTGCCAGCAGCGTAAGGGGGGGACACTCACATAAAAGACAAACACCCTTGGAAACAGATACGCAGTATTTT. Its translation: CASSVRGGHSHKRQTPLETDTQYF.

The gene calls are TRBV19 and TRBJ2-2, with D possibly TRBD2 on 7 matching bases. This CDR3 has 14 amino acids. Germline lookup yields CDR1 LNHDA and CDR2 SQIVND (reference sequence). Trimming pared 3 bases from V and 6 bases from J, leaving 11 bases between. CDR3 DNA: TGTGCCAGTAGTATTGGGAGGGGGTCCGGGGAGCTGTTTTTT. Amino acids: CASSIGRGSGELFF.

This clone was found a few times. This chain uses TRBV4-1 with TRBJ2-1; TRBD2 matches 11 bases. Germline trimming cut 0 bases from V and 5 bases from J; bases unmatched to any gene: 9. Germline V gene sequence: CDR1 MGHRA, CDR2 YSYEKL. There are 18 residues in the CDR3. CDR3 sequence reads: CASSQDYALAGDHNEQFF. In nucleotides, the CDR3 is TGCGCCAGCAGCCAAGATTATGCACTAGCGGGGGACCACAATGAGCAGTTCTTC.

This chain connects TRBV7-6 to TRBJ2-1; TRBD2 matches at 10 bases. After removal of 1 base from V and 9 bases from J, the junction contained 9 bases not matched to a gene. CDR1 SGHVS and CDR2 FNYEAQ come from the germline V gene. The CDR3 covers 16 residues. The DNA of the CDR3 is TGTGCCAGCAGCTTAGGGCAAACTAGCGGGAAAGGTGAGCAGTTCTTC. Its translation: CASSLGQTSGKGEQFF.

The chain links TRBV10-1 to TRBJ1-1; 12 positions match TRBD1. The germline gives CDR1 WNHNN, CDR2 SYGVQD (reference sequence). The trim removed 3 bases at V and 0 bases at J, leaving 8 bases unmatched. The CDR3 contains 18 residues. As DNA, the CDR3 is TGCGCCAGCAGTGACTACGGGACAGGGGGCGCAATGAACACTGAAGCTTTCTTT. Its translation: CASSDYGTGGAMNTEAFF.